This TCR beta chain is from a study of cytomegalovirus exposure and HLA in healthy donors. This clone appeared a single time. V was clipped by 3 bases and J by 2 bases, with 14 bases between them. The CDR3 runs to 15 residues. Germline lookup yields CDR1 MNHEY and CDR2 SMNVEV (reference sequence). Researchers ran the PCR with 60 Vbeta and 13 Jbeta primers. The authors' processing: Roughly 10 million shared chains were among approximately 87 million unique TCR beta chains counted in a later analysis. Data came from immunoSEQ multiplex PCR; TCRdb stores just in-frame clones and leaves some out. V and J calls and clone size are given by that table; D and trimming were obtained from the DNA. This table holds about 160,000 clones, just under 80% found once.

The clonotype comes from a man aged 30 to 45 in good health and CMV-seronegative. The V gene is TRBV27, the J gene TRBJ2-7; the D gene is possibly TRBD2 (5 bases). The sample taken for sequencing was PBMCs. The CDR3 region is CASSLRVGYTYEQYF. The CDR3 DNA sequence: TGTGCCAGCAGTTTGAGGGTCGGGTACACCTACGAGCAGTACTTC.